Below are 10 T cell receptor beta chains sequenced from a single sample in a study of T cell responses to AZD1222 COVID-19 vaccine. The repertoire was sequenced with immunoSEQ multiplex PCR; TCRdb's copy has only in-frame clones and lacks some. The sample comprises 45,000 to 50,000 clones, about nine tenths of which are singletons, and 5.3% rests with the top ten. The sequencing here drew on peripheral blood, taken 28 days after the second AZD1222 dose. Receptors were obtained from an adult who received the AZD1222 COVID-19 vaccine.

This clone has only a few counts. This chain uses TRBV7-2 with TRBJ1-3; no reliable D call. Germline lookup yields CDR1 SGHTA and CDR2 FQGNSA. The length of the CDR3 is 16 residues. V lost 2 bases and J 0 bases, leaving 11 bases between the germline ends. CDR3 sequence reads: CASSLWGLSSGNTIYF. The CDR3 nucleotides are TGTGCCAGCAGCTTATGGGGATTAAGCTCTGGAAACACCATATATTTT.

The V gene is TRBV22-1, the J gene TRBJ1-5. TRBV22-1 has pseudogene status. The CDR3 sequence is 14 residues long. CDR3 coding DNA: TGTCCTGGGAGCGTCCTGGGGGTCGGGAAGCCCCAGCATTTT. It translates to CPGSVLGVGKPQHF.

This clone was seen only a few times. This chain joins TRBV5-1 and TRBJ2-2; 10 nucleotides align to TRBD2. Unmatched junction bases numbered 19, after V lost 4 bases and J lost 4 bases. Germline values: CDR1 SGHRS, CDR2 YFSETQ. The CDR3 extends over 20 amino acids. The CDR3 region is CASSTPLKPLAGDSTGELFF. In DNA form, the CDR3 reads TGCGCCAGCAGCACCCCTTTAAAGCCCCTAGCGGGGGACAGCACCGGGGAGCTGTTTTTT. Based on the CDR3 plus reference TRBV5-1 and TRBJ2-2, the full variable domain is KAGVTQTPRYLIKTRGQQVTLSCSPISGHRSVSWYQQTPGQGLQFLFEYFSETQRNKGNFPGRFSGRQFSNSRSEMNVSTLELGDSALYLCASSTPLKPLAGDSTGELFFGEGSRLTVL.

The chain links TRBV28 to TRBJ2-7; 10 positions agree with TRBD1. The CDR3 contains 15 residues. V was clipped by 5 bases and J by 2 bases; unmatched bases: 6. Germline V gives CDR1 MDHEN, CDR2 SYDVKM. This CDR3 reads CASSTRQGAPYEQYF. CDR3 nucleotide sequence: TGTGCCAGCAGTACCCGACAGGGGGCCCCCTACGAGCAGTACTTC.

The chain recombines TRBV28 with TRBJ1-5, with D possibly matching TRBD1 (5 bases). This CDR3 comprises 13 residues. V dropped 6 bases and J dropped 7 bases, with 13 bases sitting between them. Germline V lookup: CDR1 MDHEN, CDR2 SYDVKM. The CDR3 loop is CASSFRVRQPQHF. The DNA for the CDR3 is TGTGCCAGCAGCTTCAGGGTAAGGCAGCCCCAGCATTTT.

The J gene is TRBJ1-2, the V gene TRBV19; 9 bases line up with TRBD1. This CDR3 is 15 amino acids long. The germline CDR1 and CDR2 sequences are LNHDA and SQIVND (reference sequence). J gave up 2 bases and V 6 bases, and 7 bases lay outside the gene matches. CDR3 residues: CASSRRQGVNYGYTF. The CDR3 nucleotides read TGTGCCAGTAGCAGAAGACAGGGGGTGAACTATGGCTACACCTTC.

This chain links TRBV6-1 with TRBJ2-7, with 11 bases identical to TRBD2. The germline CDR1 and CDR2 sequences are MNHNS and SASEGT. V lost 3 bases, J lost 1 base, and 5 bases stayed unmatched. The CDR3 has 16 amino acids. The CDR3 reads CASSDPGTSGSYEQYF. The CDR3, as DNA: TGTGCCAGCAGTGACCCTGGGACTAGCGGATCCTACGAGCAGTACTTC.

CDR3 residues: CATQGSYEQYF. The CDR3 DNA sequence: TGTGCCACCCAGGGGTCCTACGAGCAGTACTTC. The chain uses TRBV27 and TRBJ2-7, with a tentative D call TRBD1 (6 bases). Germline CDR1 and CDR2: MNHEY and SMNVEV (reference sequence). There are 11 residues in the CDR3. V lost 10 bases to trimming and J lost 1 base, with 8 bases between them.

This clone has only one observation. The V call is TRBV20-1, the J call TRBJ2-1; no firm D call. Germline V CDR1 and CDR2: DFQATT, SNEGSKA (reference sequence). The CDR3 is 11 amino acids. Deletions cut 1 base from V and 4 bases from J, with 2 bases between. The CDR3 sequence is CSARGYNEQFF. DNA for the CDR3: TGCAGTGCTAGAGGATACAATGAGCAGTTCTTC.

This clone appeared a few times. This chain uses TRBV27 with TRBJ1-2; 7 bases fit TRBD1. The V gene's germline CDR1 is MNHEY and CDR2 SMNVEV (reference sequence). The CDR3 spans 14 residues. The J segment lost 4 bases and the V segment lost 2 bases, leaving 4 bases of the junction unmatched. The CDR3 DNA is TGTGCCAGCAGTTTAGCAGGGGGACCCTATGGCTACACCTTC. Translation gives CASSLAGGPYGYTF.